One and the same sample provided the 21 T cell receptor beta chains below, sequenced in a study of cytomegalovirus exposure and HLA in healthy donors. In the PCR, 60 Vbeta and 13 Jbeta primers were used. The data were produced by immunoSEQ multiplex PCR, yet TCRdb's version contains in-frame clones alone and is incomplete. The table includes roughly 36,000 clones, 70% to 85% detected once. The specimen sequenced was PBMCs. These receptors were taken from a man aged 30 to 39 in good health and CMV-seronegative.

The count of this clone is one. CDR3 DNA: TGTGCCAGCAGCGCCAGTAGCGGGAGGGGGAATGAGCAGTTCTTC. As protein: CASSASSGRGNEQFF. The chain employs TRBV9 and TRBJ2-1; TRBD2 matches at 11 bases. The germline CDR1 and CDR2 sequences are SGDLS and YYNGEE. The CDR3 has 15 residues. V lost 3 bases and J lost 7; bases outside the gene matches: 6.

Points on this clone: Other DNA sequences in this sample translate to the same CDR3. The rearrangement uses TRBV28 and TRBJ2-2, with D possibly TRBD1 on 6 matching bases. The V end lost 6 bases, the J end lost 2 bases, and 28 bases lay between the germline ends. The CDR3 has 20 amino acids. Germline V gene lookup returns CDR1 MDHEN and CDR2 SYDVKM. CDR3 amino acids: CASRLQFSFDRTTNTGELFF. CDR3 in DNA: TGTGCCAGCAGACTACAGTTCTCCTTCGACAGGACCACAAACACCGGGGAGCTGTTTTTT.

There are a few counts of this clone. This chain uses TRBV13 with TRBJ1-1; D uncertain. V gave up 0 bases and J gave up 4 bases, with 12 bases separating them. The CDR3 is 15 amino acids. Germline V CDR1 and CDR2: PRHDT, FYEKMQ (reference sequence). For the CDR3, the DNA is TGTGCCAGCAGCTTAGGCCCGGGGAGAAGCACTGAAGCTTTCTTT. This gives the protein CASSLGPGRSTEAFF.

This clone was observed once. The chain is built from TRBV2 and TRBJ1-1; D gene ambiguous. The V end was cut by 5 bases, the J end by 0 bases, with 19 bases between. This CDR3 has 17 amino acids. From germline, CDR1 is SNHLY and CDR2 FYNNEI. The CDR3 loop is CASSFVLGTGVNTEAFF. CDR3 nucleotides: TGTGCCAGCAGTTTTGTGCTTGGTACGGGAGTGAACACTGAAGCTTTCTTT.

The chain has TRBV12-5 and TRBJ1-1; no reliable D call. Germline loops: CDR1 LGHNT, CDR2 FRNRAP. Trimming took 1 base from V and 8 from J, leaving 8 bases between them. This CDR3 is 12 amino acids long. CDR3 protein: CASGLGLMEAFF. CDR3 coding DNA: TGTGCTAGTGGTTTGGGTCTTATGGAAGCTTTCTTT.

The V gene is TRBV30, the J gene TRBJ2-1; 9 bases are a match to TRBD2. V dropped 2 bases and J dropped 5; count of bases not matched to a gene: 13. The CDR3 totals 17 residues. Germline assignment: CDR1 GTSNPN and CDR2 SVGIG (reference sequence). DNA of the CDR3: TGTGCCTGGAGTTTGGGTCGGCTGACTAGCGGCAACAATGAGCAGTTCTTC. It translates to CAWSLGRLTSGNNEQFF.

The chain couples TRBV18 to TRBJ1-5; D may be TRBD1 (6 bases). V was clipped by 6 bases and J by 3 bases, with 12 bases between them. The CDR3 loop spans 14 amino acids. CDR1 KGHSH and CDR2 LQKENI come from the germline V gene. The CDR3 loop reads CASSLRDTNQPQHF. In DNA form, the CDR3 reads TGTGCCAGCTCCCTACGGGACACCAATCAGCCCCAGCATTTT.

This chain joins TRBV9 and TRBJ2-3; TRBD2 matches 13 bases. In germline, CDR1 is SGDLS, CDR2 YYNGEE. This CDR3 spans 18 amino acids. The V and J ends lost 2 bases and 0 bases, in that order; junction bases with no gene match: 6. Here the CDR3 reads CASSVSTSGGTSTDTQYF. The CDR3 DNA reads TGTGCCAGCAGCGTGTCGACTAGCGGGGGGACTAGCACAGATACGCAGTATTTT.

The rearrangement links TRBV5-4 to TRBJ2-7; 10 positions agree with TRBD1. Germline V gene lookup returns CDR1 SGHNT and CDR2 YYREEE (reference sequence). The V segment lost 3 bases and the J segment 2 bases; nucleotides outside the gene matches: 2. This CDR3 contains 14 residues. The CDR3 DNA is TGTGCCAGCAGCTACGGGACAGGGGCCTACGAGCAGTACTTC. Protein sequence: CASSYGTGAYEQYF.

This chain connects TRBV28 to TRBJ1-1, with 8 bases identical to TRBD1. Trimming cost V 2 bases and J 10 bases; bases outside gene matches: 12. This CDR3 has 15 amino acids. The V gene's germline CDR1 is MDHEN and CDR2 SYDVKM. DNA of the CDR3: TGTGCCAGCAGTTTAGGGACCGCAGGGGGCGCGGGAGCTTTCTTT. Translating gives CASSLGTAGGAGAFF.

This clone was picked up one time. This chain joins TRBV19 and TRBJ1-2; D not resolved. The germline CDR1 and CDR2 sequences are LNHDA and SQIVND (reference sequence). V was trimmed by 7 bases and J by 5 bases, leaving 26 bases between them. This CDR3 is 17 amino acids long. As DNA, the CDR3 is TGTGCCAGTAACCCGTCGGGCGGGCTCCGAGTTGGTTATGGCTACACCTTC. Translated, it gives CASNPSGGLRVGYGYTF.

The chain recombines TRBV10-3 with TRBJ1-5, with 7 bases fitting TRBD1. Germline CDR1 is ENHRY and CDR2 is SYGVKD. The V and J ends lost 6 bases and 5 bases, in that order; junction bases with no gene match: 7. The CDR3 spans 14 residues. CDR3 sequence (DNA): TGTGCCATCAGCACCGGGACAGTTTATCAGCCCCAGCATTTT. Translating it yields CAISTGTVYQPQHF.

The DNA for the CDR3 is TGTGCCAGCACCCCCCAGGGACTAGCGGGCACAGATACGCAGTATTTT. Protein product: CASTPQGLAGTDTQYF. The chain links TRBV7-9 to TRBJ2-3, with 11 bases fitting TRBD2. This CDR3 comprises 16 residues. The germline gives CDR1 SEHNR, CDR2 FQNEAQ (reference sequence). V shed 7 bases and J 1 base; nucleotides not matched to a gene: 7.

J is TRBJ2-3 and V is TRBV4-1; 12 bases fit TRBD2. V was clipped by 2 bases and J by 1 base; unmatched bases: 4. The CDR3 extends over 17 amino acids. In germline, CDR1 is MGHRA, CDR2 YSYEKL. CDR3 sequence: CASSQTSGGPGTDTQYF. CDR3 nucleotides: TGCGCCAGCAGCCAAACTAGCGGGGGGCCGGGCACAGATACGCAGTATTTT.

The chain carries TRBV27 and TRBJ1-4; 7 nucleotides match TRBD1. The trim removed 3 bases at V and 4 bases at J, leaving 5 bases unmatched. The CDR3 covers 15 residues. The germline V gene encodes CDR1 MNHEY and CDR2 SMNVEV (reference sequence). The DNA for the CDR3 is TGTGCCAGCAGTTTCAGGGGGTCTGGTAATGAAAAACTGTTTTTT. It specifies CASSFRGSGNEKLFF.

The CDR3 region has the DNA TGTGCCAGCAGCCGCGGGGGGGCCGAAGAGACCCAGTACTTC. This gives the protein CASSRGGAEETQYF. This chain uses TRBV7-3 with TRBJ2-5; 9 bases are a match to TRBD2. The trim removed 5 bases at V and 3 bases at J, leaving 4 bases unmatched. CDR3 length equals 14 residues. Germline CDR1 reads SGHTA; CDR2 reads FQGTGA.

The chain couples TRBV18 to TRBJ2-1; 11 bases match TRBD2. V shed 1 base, J shed 1 base, and the junction held 9 bases outside the gene matches. The germline V gene has CDR1 KGHSH and CDR2 LQKENI. The CDR3 is 19 amino acids. The CDR3 here is CASSPLRLAGGFSYNEQFF. The CDR3 region has the DNA TGTGCCAGCTCACCACTTCGTCTAGCGGGAGGATTTTCCTACAATGAGCAGTTCTTC.

The chain has TRBV18 and TRBJ2-7, with 10 nucleotides matching TRBD2. The CDR3 is 16 amino acids. Germline-derived CDR1 and CDR2 are KGHSH and LQKENI. With V trimmed by 2 bases and J by 3 bases, 7 bases remained unmatched. The CDR3 DNA reads TGTGCCAGCTCACCAATTCCTAGCGGGAGCCGCTACGAGCAGTACTTC. Translation gives CASSPIPSGSRYEQYF.

This sequence joins TRBV5-1 and TRBJ2-7; 10 nucleotides match TRBD2. The germline V gene encodes CDR1 SGHRS and CDR2 YFSETQ. This CDR3 spans 14 amino acids. Trimming removed 0 bases from V and 5 bases from J; junction bases left unmatched: 2. The CDR3 bases are TGCGCCAGCAGCTTGGGGCTAGCGGGAGACGAGCAGTACTTC. Its protein is CASSLGLAGDEQYF.

The chain recombines TRBV10-1 with TRBJ2-6; D unclear. Trimming stripped 2 bases from V and 1 base from J, with 6 bases between. The V gene's germline CDR1 is WNHNN and CDR2 SYGVQD (reference sequence). The CDR3 loop spans 15 amino acids. The CDR3 bases are TGCGCCAGCAGTGAGCGCGGATCTGGGGCCAACGTCCTGACTTTC. This translates into CASSERGSGANVLTF.

The chain recombines TRBV2 with TRBJ1-1, with D perhaps matching TRBD1 (6 bases). Trimming cost V 6 bases and J 2 bases, with 13 bases left between them. Germline CDR1 is SNHLY and CDR2 is FYNNEI. The CDR3 length is 14 residues. The CDR3, as DNA: TGTGCCAGCAGGTTGGACAGAGTAAACACTGAAGCTTTCTTT. It encodes CASRLDRVNTEAFF.